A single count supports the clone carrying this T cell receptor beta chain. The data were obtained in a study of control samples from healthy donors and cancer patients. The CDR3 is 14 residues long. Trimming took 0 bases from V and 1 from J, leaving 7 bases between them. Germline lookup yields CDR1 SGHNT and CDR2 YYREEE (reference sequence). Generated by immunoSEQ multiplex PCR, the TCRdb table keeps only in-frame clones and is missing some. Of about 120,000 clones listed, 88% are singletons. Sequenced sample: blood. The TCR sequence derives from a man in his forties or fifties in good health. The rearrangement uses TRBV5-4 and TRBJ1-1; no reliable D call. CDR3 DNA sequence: TGTGCCAGCAGCTTGGAGAGTCGGAACACTGAAGCTTTCTTT. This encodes CASSLESRNTEAFF.